This TCR beta chain was found in a study of metastatic and nonmetastatic thyroid tumors. Study summary: Samples came from malignant and benign thyroid patients, and repertoires were compared across blood and tumor or nodule tissue.

The entire patient cohort was treatment-naive prior to thyroid surgery. TCRdb re-analyzed the PCR reads using MiXCR. The table has roughly 35,000 clones, under 20% seen once. A remark on this clone: The junction shows a germline mismatch at one end, possibly a read error.

Germline lookup yields CDR1 MDHEN and CDR2 SYDVKM. The CDR3 has 11 residues. The chain is built from TRBV28 and TRBJ2-1; either TRBD1 or TRBD2 may supply D (5 bases each). This TCR was recovered from a female donor with papillary thyroid cancer or a benign thyroid nodule (not recorded which). Some clones in this sample may be carry-over from other donors' samples. Sequencing input: blood. The CDR3, as DNA: TGTGCCAGCAGGACCGGGACCGGATGGATCTTC. It is translated as CASRTGTGWIF.